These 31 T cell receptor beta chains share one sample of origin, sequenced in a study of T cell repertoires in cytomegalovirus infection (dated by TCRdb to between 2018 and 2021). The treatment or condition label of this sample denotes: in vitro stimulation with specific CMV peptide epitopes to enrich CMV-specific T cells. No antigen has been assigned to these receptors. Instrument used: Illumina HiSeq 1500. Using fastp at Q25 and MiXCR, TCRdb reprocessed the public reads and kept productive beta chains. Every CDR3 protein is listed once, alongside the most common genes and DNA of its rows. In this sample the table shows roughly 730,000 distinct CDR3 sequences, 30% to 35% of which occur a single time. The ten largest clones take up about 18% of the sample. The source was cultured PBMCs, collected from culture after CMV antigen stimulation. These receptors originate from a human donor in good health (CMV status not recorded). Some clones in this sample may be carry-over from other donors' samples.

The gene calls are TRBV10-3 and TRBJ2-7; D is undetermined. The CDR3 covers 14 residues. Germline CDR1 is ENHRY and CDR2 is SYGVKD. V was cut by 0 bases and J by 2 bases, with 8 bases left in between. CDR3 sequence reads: CAISESRWTYEQYF. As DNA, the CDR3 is TGTGCCATCAGTGAGTCGAGGTGGACCTACGAGCAGTACTTC.

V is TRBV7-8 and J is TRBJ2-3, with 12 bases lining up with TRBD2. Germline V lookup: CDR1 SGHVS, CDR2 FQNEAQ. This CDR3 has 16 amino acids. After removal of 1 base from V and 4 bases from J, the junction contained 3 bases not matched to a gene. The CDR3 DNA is TGTGCCAGCAGCTTAGACCTAGCGGGGGGGCCAGATACGCAGTATTTT. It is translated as CASSLDLAGGPDTQYF.

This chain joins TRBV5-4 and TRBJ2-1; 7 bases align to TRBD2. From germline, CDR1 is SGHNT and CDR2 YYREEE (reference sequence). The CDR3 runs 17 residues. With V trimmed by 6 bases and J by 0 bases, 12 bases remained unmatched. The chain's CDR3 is CASTPGYRTSSYNEQFF. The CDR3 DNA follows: TGTGCCAGCACCCCTGGGTATCGGACTAGCTCCTACAATGAGCAGTTCTTC.

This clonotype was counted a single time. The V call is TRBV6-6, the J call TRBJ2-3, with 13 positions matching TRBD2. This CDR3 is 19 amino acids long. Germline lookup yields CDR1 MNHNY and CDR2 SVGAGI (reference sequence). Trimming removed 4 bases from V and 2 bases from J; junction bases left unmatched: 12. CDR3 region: CASSSKTSGGLVTTDTQYF. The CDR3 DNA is TGTGCCAGCAGTTCCAAGACTAGCGGGGGGCTCGTTACCACAGATACGCAGTATTTT.

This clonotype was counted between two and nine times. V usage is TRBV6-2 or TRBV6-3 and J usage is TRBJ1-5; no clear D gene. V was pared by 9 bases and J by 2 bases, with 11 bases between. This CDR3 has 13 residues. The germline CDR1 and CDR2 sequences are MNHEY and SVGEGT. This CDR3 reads CASTPVGNQPQHF. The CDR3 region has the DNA TGTGCCAGTACCCCTGTGGGCAATCAGCCCCAGCATTTT.

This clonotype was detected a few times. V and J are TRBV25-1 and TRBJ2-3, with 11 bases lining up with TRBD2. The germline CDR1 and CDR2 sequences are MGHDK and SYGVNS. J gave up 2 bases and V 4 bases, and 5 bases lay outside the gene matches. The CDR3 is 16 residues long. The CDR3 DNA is TGTGCCAGCAGTGCCCCACTAGCGGGGGACACAGATACGCAGTATTTT. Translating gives CASSAPLAGDTDTQYF.

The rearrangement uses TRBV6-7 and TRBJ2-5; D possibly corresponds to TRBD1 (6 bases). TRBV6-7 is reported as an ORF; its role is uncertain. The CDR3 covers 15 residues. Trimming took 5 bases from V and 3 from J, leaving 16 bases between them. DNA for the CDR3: TGTGCCAGCAGTACCAGGACAGTGGTAAAAGAGACCCAGTACTTC. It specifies CASSTRTVVKETQYF.

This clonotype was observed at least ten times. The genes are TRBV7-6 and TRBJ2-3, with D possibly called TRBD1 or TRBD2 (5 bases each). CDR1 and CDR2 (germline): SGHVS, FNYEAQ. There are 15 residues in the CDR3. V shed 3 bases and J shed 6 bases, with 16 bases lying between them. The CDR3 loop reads CASSFSSLGDDTQYF. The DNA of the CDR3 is TGTGCCAGCAGCTTCTCTAGTCTGGGGGATGATACGCAGTATTTT.

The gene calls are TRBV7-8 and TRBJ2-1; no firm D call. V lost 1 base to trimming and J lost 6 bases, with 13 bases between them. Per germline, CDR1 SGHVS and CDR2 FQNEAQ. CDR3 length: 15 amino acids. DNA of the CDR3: TGTGCCAGCAGCTTAGTCCGGGTAGGAAGCAATGAGCAGTTCTTC. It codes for CASSLVRVGSNEQFF.

CDR3 sequence: CASSQTGDTGFEQYF. CDR3 coding DNA: TGTGCCAGCAGCCAAACTGGAGACACCGGTTTTGAGCAGTACTTC. V is TRBV14 and J is TRBJ2-7; D ambiguous. CDR1 is SGHDN, CDR2 FVKESK, per germline. The CDR3 sequence is 15 residues long. V lost 2 bases and J 7 bases, leaving 18 bases between the germline ends.

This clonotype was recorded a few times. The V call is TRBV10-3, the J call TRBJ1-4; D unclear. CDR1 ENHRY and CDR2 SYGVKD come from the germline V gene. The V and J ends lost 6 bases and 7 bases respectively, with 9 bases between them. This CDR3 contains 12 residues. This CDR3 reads CAISPVGEKLFF. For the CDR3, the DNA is TGTGCCATCAGCCCCGTCGGTGAAAAACTGTTTTTT.

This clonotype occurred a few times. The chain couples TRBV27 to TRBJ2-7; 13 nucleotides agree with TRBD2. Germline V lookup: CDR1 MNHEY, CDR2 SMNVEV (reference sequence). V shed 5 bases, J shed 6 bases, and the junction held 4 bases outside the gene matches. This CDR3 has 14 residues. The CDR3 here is CASSLRTSGSEQYF. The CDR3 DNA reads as TGTGCCAGCAGTCTCAGGACTAGCGGGAGCGAGCAGTACTTC.

As DNA, the CDR3 is TGTGCCAGCAGTTTGGTCGGGGTTCAGCCCCAGCATTTT. Amino acids: CASSLVGVQPQHF. The chain employs TRBV27 and TRBJ1-5; D is ambiguous. CDR3 length equals 13 residues. V shed 3 bases and J shed 6 bases, with 9 bases lying between them. Germline assignment: CDR1 MNHEY and CDR2 SMNVEV (reference sequence).

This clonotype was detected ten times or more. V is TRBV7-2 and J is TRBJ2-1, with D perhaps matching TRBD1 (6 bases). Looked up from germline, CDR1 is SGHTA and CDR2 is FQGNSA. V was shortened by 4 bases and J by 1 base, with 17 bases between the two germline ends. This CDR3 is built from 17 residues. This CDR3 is CASSSKTGHISYNEQFF. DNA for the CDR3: TGTGCCAGCAGCTCCAAGACGGGACATATTTCCTACAATGAGCAGTTCTTC.

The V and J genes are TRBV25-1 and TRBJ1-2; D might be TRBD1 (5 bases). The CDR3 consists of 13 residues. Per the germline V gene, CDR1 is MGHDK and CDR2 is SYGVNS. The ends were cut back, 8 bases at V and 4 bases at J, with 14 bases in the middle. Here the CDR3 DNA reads TGTGCCAGCCGACGCTCGGGGGTCTATGGCTACACCTTC. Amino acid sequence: CASRRSGVYGYTF.

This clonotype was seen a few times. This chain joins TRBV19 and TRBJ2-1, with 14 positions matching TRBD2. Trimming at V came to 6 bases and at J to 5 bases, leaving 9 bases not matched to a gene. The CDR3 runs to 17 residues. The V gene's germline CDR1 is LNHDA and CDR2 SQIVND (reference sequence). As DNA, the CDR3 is TGTGCCAGTAGCCGACTAGCGGGAGGGCGGGGGGACAATGAGCAGTTCTTC. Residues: CASSRLAGGRGDNEQFF.

CDR3 sequence: CSATRVWDREISYEQYF. DNA for the CDR3: TGCAGTGCGACAAGAGTGTGGGACAGAGAGATCTCCTACGAGCAGTACTTC. V usage is TRBV20-1 and J usage is TRBJ2-7, with 7 nucleotides matching TRBD1. The CDR3 is 17 amino acids. V was pared by 6 bases and J by 0 bases, with 17 bases of the junction left unmatched. CDR1 and CDR2 from the germline V gene are DFQATT and SNEGSKA (reference sequence).

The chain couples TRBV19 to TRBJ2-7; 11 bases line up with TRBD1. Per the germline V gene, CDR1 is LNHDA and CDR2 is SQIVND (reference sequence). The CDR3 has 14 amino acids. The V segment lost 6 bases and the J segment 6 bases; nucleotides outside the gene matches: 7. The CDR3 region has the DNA TGTGCCAGTAGCCCGGGGACAGGGGGGATCGAGCAGTACTTC. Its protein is CASSPGTGGIEQYF. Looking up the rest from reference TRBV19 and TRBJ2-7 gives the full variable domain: DGGITQSPKYLFRKEGQNVTLSCEQNLNHDAMYWYRQDPGQGLRLIYYSQIVNDFQKGDIAEGYSVSREKKESFPLTVTSAQKNPTAFYLCASSPGTGGIEQYFGPGTRLTVT.

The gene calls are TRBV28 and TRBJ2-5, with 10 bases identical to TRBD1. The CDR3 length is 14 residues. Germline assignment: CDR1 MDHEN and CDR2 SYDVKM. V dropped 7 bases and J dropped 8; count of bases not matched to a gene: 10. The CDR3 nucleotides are TGTGCCAGCAAGGGGGGAGACAGGGGGCAAACCCAGTACTTC. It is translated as CASKGGDRGQTQYF.

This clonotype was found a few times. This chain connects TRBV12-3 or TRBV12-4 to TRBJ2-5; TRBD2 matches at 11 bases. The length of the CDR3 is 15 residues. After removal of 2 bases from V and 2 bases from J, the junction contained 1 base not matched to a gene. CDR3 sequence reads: CASSLTSGSQETQYF. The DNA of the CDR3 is TGTGCCAGCAGTTTAACTAGCGGGAGTCAAGAGACCCAGTACTTC.

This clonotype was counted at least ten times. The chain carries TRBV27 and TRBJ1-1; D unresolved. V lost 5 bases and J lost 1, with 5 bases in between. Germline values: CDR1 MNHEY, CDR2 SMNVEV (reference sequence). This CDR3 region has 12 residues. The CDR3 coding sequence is TGTGCCAGCAGTACAGCGAACACTGAAGCTTTCTTT. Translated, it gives CASSTANTEAFF.

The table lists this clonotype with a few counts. The CDR3 DNA reads as TGTGCCAGCAATCCCCCCCCGGGATACACCGGGGAGCTGTTTTTT. Its translation: CASNPPPGYTGELFF. This chain links TRBV12-3 or TRBV12-4 with TRBJ2-2; D may be TRBD2 (5 bases). Trimming shortened V by 7 bases and J by 3 bases, and 15 bases separated the two germline ends. The CDR3 runs 15 residues.

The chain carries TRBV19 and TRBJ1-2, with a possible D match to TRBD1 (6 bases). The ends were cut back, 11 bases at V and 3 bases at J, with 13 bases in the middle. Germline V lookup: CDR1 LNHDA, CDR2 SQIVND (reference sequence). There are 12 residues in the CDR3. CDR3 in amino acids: CALKGGDYGYTF. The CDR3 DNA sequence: TGTGCCCTTAAGGGGGGTGACTATGGCTACACCTTC.

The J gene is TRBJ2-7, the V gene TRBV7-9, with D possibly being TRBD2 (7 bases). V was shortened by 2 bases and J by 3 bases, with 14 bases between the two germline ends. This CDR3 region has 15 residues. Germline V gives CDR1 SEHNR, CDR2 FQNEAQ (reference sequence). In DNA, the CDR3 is TGTGCCAGCAGCTTAAAAGGGGGGGCCATCTACGAGCAGTACTTC. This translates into CASSLKGGAIYEQYF. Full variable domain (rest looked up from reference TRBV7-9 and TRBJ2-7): DTGVSQNPRHKITKRGQNVTFRCDPISEHNRLYWYRQTLGQGPEFLTYFQNEAQLEKSRLLSDRFSAERPKGSFSTLEIQRTEQGDSAMYLCASSLKGGAIYEQYFGPGTRLTVT.

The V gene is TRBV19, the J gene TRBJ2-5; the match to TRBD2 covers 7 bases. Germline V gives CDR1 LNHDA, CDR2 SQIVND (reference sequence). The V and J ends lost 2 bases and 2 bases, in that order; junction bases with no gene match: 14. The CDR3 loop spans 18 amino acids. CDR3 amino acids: CASSILAVSGQEQETQYF. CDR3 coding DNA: TGTGCCAGTAGTATACTGGCAGTTAGCGGGCAAGAGCAAGAGACCCAGTACTTC.

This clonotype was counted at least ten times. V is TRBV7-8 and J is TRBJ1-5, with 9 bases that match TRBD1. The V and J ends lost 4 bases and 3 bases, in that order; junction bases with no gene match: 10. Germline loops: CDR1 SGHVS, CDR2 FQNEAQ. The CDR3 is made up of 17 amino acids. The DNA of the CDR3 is TGTGCCAGCAGCTCATTAGGATGGACAGGGGACAATCAGCCCCAGCATTTT. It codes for CASSSLGWTGDNQPQHF.

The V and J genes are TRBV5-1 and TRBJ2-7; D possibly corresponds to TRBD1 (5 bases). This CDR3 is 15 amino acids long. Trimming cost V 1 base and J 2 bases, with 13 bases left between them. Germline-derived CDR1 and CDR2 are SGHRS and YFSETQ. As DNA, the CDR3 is TGCGCCAGCAGCTTGTTCAGGGTTGGTACCTACGAGCAGTACTTC. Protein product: CASSLFRVGTYEQYF.

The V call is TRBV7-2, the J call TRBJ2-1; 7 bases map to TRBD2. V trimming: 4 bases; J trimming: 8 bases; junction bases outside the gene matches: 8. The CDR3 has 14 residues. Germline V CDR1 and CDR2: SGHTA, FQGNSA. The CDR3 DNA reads TGTGCCAGCAGCTCCCGGACTAGTATGGATGAGCAGTTCTTC. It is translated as CASSSRTSMDEQFF.

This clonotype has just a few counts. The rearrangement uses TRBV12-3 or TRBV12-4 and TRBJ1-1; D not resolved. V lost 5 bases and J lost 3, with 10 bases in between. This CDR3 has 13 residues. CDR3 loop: CASSILGYTEAFF. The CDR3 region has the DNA TGTGCCAGCAGTATACTTGGATACACTGAAGCTTTCTTT.

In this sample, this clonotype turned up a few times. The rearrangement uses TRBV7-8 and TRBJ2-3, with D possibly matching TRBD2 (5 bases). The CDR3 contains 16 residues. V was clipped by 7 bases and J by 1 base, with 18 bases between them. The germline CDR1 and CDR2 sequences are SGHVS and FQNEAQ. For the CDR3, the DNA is TGTGCCAGCAAAAAACAACGGCTAGCCGGCACAGATACGCAGTATTTT. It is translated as CASKKQRLAGTDTQYF.

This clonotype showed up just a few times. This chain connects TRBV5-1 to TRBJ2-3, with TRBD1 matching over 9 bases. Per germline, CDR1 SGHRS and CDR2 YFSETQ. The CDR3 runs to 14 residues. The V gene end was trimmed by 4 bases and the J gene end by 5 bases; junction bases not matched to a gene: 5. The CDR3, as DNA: TGCGCCAGCAGCGCCGGGACAGGGCAAGATACGCAGTATTTT. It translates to CASSAGTGQDTQYF.